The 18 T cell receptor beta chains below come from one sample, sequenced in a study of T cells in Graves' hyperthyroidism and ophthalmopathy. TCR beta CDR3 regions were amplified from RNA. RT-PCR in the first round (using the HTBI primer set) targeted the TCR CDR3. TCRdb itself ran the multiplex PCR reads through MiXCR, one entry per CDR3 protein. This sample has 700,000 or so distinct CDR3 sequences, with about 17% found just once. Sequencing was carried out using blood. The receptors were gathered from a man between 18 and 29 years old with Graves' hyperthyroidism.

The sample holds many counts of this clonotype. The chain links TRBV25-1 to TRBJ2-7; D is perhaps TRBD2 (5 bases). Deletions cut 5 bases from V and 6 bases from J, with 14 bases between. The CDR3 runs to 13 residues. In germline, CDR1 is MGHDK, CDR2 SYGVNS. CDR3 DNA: TGTGCCAGCAGTCTGCTAGCAAGGGCCGAGCAGTACTTC. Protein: CASSLLARAEQYF.

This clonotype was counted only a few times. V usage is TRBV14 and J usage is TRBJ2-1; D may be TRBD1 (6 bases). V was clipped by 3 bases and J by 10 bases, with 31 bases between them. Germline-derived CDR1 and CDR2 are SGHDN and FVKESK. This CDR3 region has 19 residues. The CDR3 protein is CASSQKLGAVRFEFGEQFF. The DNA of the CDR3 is TGTGCCAGCAGCCAGAAATTGGGGGCAGTCCGCTTTGAATTTGGCGAGCAGTTCTTC. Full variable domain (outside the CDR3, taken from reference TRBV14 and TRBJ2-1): EAGVTQFPSHSVIEKGQTVTLRCDPISGHDNLYWYRRVMGKEIKFLLHFVKESKQDESGMPNNRFLAERTGGTYSTLKVQPAELEDSGVYFCASSQKLGAVRFEFGEQFFGPGTRLTVL.

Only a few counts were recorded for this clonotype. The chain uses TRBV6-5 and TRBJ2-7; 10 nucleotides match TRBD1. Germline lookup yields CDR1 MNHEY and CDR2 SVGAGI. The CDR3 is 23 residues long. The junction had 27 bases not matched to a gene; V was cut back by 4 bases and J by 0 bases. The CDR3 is CASSFTVPEPGQGFFWSSYEQYF. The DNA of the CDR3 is TGTGCCAGCAGTTTCACAGTACCTGAACCGGGACAGGGGTTTTTTTGGAGCTCCTACGAGCAGTACTTC.

The CDR3 here is CASSQDRGRATDTQYF. The CDR3 region has the DNA TGCGCCAGCAGCCAAGATAGGGGGAGGGCGACAGATACGCAGTATTTT. The chain recombines TRBV4-1 with TRBJ2-3, with D possibly being TRBD2 (7 bases). V gave up 0 bases and J gave up 3 bases, with 13 bases separating them. Germline V gene lookup returns CDR1 MGHRA and CDR2 YSYEKL. The CDR3 consists of 16 residues.

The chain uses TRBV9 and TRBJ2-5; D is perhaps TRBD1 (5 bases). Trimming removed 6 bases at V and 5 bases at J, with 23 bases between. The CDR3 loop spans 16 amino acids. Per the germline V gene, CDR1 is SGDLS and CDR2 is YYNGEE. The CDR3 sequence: CASTLSPGRNGETQYF. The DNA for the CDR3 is TGTGCCAGCACCCTGAGCCCAGGGCGAAACGGGGAGACCCAGTACTTC.

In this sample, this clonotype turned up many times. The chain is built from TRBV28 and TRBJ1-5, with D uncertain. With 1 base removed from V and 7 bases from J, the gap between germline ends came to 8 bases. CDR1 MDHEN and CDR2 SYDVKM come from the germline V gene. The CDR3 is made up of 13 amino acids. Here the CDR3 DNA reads TGTGCCAGCAGTTTATCTCGATTACAGCCCCAGCATTTT. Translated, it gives CASSLSRLQPQHF.

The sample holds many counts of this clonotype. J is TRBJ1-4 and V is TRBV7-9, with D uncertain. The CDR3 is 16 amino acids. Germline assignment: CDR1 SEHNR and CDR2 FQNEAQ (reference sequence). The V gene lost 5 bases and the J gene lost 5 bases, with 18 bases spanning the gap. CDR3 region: CASSIQQYTTNEKLFF. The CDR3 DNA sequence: TGTGCCAGCAGCATCCAGCAGTACACCACGAATGAAAAACTGTTTTTT.

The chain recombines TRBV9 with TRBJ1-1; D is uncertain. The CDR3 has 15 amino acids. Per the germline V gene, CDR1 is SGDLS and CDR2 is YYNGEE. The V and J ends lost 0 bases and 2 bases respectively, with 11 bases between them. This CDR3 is CASSVEGSVNTEAFF. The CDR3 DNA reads TGTGCCAGCAGCGTAGAGGGATCGGTAAACACTGAAGCTTTCTTT.

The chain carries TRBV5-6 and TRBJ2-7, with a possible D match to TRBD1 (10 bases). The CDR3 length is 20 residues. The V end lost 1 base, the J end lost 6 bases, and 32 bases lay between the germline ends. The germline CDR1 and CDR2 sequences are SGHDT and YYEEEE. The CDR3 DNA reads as TGTGCCAGCAGCTTGATGGTGGTGACAGGGGGCGTAGCGGGAGCGAGCGAGCAGTACTTC. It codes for CASSLMVVTGGVAGASEQYF.

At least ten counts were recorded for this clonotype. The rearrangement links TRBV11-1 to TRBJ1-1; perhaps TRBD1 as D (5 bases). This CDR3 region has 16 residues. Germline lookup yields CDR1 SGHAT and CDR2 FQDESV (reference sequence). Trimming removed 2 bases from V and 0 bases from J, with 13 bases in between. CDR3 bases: TGTGCCAGCAGCTTACCTCGGGACGGTATGAACACTGAAGCTTTCTTT. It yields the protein CASSLPRDGMNTEAFF.

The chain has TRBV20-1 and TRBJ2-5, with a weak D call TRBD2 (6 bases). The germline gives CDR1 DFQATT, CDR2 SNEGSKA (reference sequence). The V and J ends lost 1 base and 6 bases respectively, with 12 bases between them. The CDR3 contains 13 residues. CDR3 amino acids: CSARGASEQTQYF. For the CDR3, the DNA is TGCAGTGCTAGAGGGGCTAGCGAGCAGACCCAGTACTTC.

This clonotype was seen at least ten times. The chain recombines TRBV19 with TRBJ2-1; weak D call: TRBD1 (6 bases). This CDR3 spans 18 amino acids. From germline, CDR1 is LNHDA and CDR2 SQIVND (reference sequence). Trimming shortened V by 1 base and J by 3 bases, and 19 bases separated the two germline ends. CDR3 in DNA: TGTGCCAGTAGTATAGGCCCGACAGGTCGGATGGGCTACAATGAGCAGTTCTTC. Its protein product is CASSIGPTGRMGYNEQFF.

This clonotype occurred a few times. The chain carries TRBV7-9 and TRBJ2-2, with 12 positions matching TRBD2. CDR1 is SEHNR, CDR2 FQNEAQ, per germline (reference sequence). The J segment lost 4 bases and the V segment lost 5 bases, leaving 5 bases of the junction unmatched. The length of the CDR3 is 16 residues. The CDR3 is CASSVGLAGITGELFF. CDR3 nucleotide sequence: TGTGCCAGCAGCGTTGGACTAGCGGGAATCACCGGGGAGCTGTTTTTT.

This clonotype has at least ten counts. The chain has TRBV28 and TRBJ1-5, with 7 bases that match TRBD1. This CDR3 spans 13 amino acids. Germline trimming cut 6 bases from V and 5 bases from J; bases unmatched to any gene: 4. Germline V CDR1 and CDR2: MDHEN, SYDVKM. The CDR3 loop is CASRDRKDQPQHF. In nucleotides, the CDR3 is TGTGCCAGCAGGGACAGGAAAGATCAGCCCCAGCATTTT.

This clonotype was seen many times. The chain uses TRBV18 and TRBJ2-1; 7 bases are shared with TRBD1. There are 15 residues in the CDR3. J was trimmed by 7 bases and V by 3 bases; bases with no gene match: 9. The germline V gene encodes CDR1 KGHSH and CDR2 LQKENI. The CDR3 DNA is TGTGCCAGCTCACCTCCGGGACAGATGGGGAATGAGCAGTTCTTC. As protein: CASSPPGQMGNEQFF.

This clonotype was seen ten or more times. The CDR3 DNA sequence: TGTGCCAGCACCCTAACCCCATCGAATCGGGCTGAAGCTTTCTTT. Protein sequence: CASTLTPSNRAEAFF. J is TRBJ1-1 and V is TRBV7-2; D unclear. Trimming pared 7 bases from V and 6 bases from J, leaving 21 bases between. This CDR3 region has 15 residues. Germline V gives CDR1 SGHTA, CDR2 FQGNSA. The full variable domain, completed using reference TRBV7-2 and TRBJ1-1, is GAGVSQSPSNKVTEKGKDVELRCDPISGHTALYWYRQSLGQGLEFLIYFQGNSAPDKSGLPSDRFSAERTGGSVSTLTIQRTQQEDSAVYLCASTLTPSNRAEAFFGQGTRLTVV.

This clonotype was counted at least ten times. Written as DNA, the CDR3 is TGTGCCAGCAGTTTGACAGCTGAAGCTTTCTTT. This sequence encodes CASSLTAEAFF. The rearrangement links TRBV28 to TRBJ1-1, with a tentative D call TRBD1 (5 bases). CDR1 is MDHEN, CDR2 SYDVKM, per germline. The CDR3 totals 11 residues. V was cut by 3 bases and J by 6 bases, with 5 bases left in between.

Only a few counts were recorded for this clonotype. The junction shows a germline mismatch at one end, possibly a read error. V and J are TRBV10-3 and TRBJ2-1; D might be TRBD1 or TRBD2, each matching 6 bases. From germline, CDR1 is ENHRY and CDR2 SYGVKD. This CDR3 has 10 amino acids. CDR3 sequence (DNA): TGTGCCATCGGGGAGGCAGGGGAGCTCTTC. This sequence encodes CAIGEAGELF.